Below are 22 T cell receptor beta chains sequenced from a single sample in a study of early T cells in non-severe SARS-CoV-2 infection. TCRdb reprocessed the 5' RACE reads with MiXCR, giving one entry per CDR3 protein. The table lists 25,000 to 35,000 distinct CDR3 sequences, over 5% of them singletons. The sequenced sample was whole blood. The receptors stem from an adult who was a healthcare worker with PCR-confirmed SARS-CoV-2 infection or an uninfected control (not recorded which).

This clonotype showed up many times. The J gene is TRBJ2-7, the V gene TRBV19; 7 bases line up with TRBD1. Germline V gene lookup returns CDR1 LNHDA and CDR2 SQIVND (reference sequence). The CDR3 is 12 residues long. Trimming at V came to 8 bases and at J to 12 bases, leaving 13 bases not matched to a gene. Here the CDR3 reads CASAGTASFPYF. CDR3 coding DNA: TGTGCCAGTGCCGGGACAGCCTCGTTTCCGTACTTC.

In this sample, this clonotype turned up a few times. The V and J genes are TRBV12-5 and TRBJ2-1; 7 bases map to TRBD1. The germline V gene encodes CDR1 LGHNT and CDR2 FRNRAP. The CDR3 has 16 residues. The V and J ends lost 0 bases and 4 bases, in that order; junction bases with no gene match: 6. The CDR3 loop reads CASGLVQGVSYNEQFF. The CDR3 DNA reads TGTGCTAGTGGTTTGGTCCAGGGGGTATCGTACAATGAGCAGTTCTTC. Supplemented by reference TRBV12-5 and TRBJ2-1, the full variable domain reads DARVTQTPRHKVTEMGQEVTMRCQPILGHNTVFWYRQTMMQGLELLAYFRNRAPLDDSGMPKDRFSAEMPDATLATLKIQPSEPRDSAVYFCASGLVQGVSYNEQFFGPGTRLTVL.

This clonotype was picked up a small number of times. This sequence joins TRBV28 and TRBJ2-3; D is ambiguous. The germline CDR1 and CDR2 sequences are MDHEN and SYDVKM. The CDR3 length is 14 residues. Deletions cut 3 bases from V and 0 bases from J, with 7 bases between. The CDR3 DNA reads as TGTGCCAGCAGTTTCTCACTGAGCACAGATACGCAGTATTTT. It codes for CASSFSLSTDTQYF.

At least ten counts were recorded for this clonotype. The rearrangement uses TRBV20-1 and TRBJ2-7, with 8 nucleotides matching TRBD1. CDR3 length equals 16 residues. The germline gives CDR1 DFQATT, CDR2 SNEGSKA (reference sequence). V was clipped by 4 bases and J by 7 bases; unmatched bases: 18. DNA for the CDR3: TGCAGTGCTACAGGACAGGGTGGGGAAAGTGTGTGGGAGCAGTACTTC. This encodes CSATGQGGESVWEQYF.

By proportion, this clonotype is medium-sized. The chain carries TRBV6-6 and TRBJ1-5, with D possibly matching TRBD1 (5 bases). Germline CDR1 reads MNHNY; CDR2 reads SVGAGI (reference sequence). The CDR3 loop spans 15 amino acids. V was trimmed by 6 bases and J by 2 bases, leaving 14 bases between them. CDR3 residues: CASSYAGLGNQPQHF. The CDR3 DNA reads TGTGCCAGCAGCTATGCAGGGTTGGGCAATCAGCCCCAGCATTTT.

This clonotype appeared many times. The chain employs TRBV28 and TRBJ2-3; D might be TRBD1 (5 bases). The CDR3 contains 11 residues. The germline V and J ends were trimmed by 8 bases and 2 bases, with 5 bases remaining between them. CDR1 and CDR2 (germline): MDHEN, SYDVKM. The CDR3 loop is CASGATDTQYF. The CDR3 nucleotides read TGTGCCAGCGGGGCCACAGATACGCAGTATTTT. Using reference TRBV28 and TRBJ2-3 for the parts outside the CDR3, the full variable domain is DVKVTQSSRYLVKRTGEKVFLECVQDMDHENMFWYRQDPGLGLRLIYFSYDVKMKEKGDIPEGYSVSREKKERFSLILESASTNQTSMYLCASGATDTQYFGPGTRLTVL.

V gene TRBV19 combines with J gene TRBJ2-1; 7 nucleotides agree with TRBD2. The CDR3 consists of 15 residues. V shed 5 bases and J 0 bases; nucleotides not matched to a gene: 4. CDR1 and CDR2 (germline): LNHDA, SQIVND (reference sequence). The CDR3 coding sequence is TGTGCCAGTAGTCCGGGCGGGAGCTCCTACAATGAGCAGTTCTTC. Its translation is CASSPGGSSYNEQFF.

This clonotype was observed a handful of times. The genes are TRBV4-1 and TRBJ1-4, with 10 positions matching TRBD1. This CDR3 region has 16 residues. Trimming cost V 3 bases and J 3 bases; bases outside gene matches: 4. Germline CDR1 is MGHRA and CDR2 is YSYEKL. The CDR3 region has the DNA TGCGCCAGCAGCCAGGGGGGACAGGGGCCTAATGAAAAACTGTTTTTT. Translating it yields CASSQGGQGPNEKLFF.

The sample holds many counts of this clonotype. The CDR3 protein is CASSFNTVDTQYF. CDR3 DNA sequence: TGTGCCAGCAGCTTCAACACGGTGGATACGCAGTATTTT. The V and J genes are TRBV11-2 and TRBJ2-3; D not certain. Germline lookup yields CDR1 SGHAT and CDR2 FQNNGV. CDR3 length equals 13 residues. V was trimmed by 3 bases and J by 6 bases, leaving 10 bases between them.

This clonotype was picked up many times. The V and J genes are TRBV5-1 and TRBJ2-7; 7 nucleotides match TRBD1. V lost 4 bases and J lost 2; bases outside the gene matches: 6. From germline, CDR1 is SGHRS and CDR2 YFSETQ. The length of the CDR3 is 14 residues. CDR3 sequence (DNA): TGCGCCAGCAGCCGGGACAGCGTAACCTACGAGCAGTACTTC. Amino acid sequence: CASSRDSVTYEQYF.

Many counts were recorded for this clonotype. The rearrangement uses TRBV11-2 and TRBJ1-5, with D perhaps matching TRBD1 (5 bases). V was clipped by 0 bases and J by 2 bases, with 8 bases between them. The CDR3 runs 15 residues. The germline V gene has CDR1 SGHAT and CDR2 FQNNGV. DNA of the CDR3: TGTGCCAGCAGCTTAGACAGGGCGGGCAATCAGCCCCAGCATTTT. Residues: CASSLDRAGNQPQHF. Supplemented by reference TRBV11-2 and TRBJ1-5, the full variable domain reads EAGVAQSPRYKIIEKRQSVAFWCNPISGHATLYWYQQILGQGPKLLIQFQNNGVVDDSQLPKDRFSAERLKGVDSTLKIQPAKLEDSAVYLCASSLDRAGNQPQHFGDGTRLSIL.

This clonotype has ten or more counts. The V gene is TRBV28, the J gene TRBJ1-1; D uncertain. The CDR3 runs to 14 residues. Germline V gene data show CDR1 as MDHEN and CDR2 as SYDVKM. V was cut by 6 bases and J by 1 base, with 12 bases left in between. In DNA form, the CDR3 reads TGTGCCAGCAGGGGGAGAGTTGAGAACACTGAAGCTTTCTTT. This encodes CASRGRVENTEAFF. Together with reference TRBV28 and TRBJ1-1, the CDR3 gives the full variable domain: DVKVTQSSRYLVKRTGEKVFLECVQDMDHENMFWYRQDPGLGLRLIYFSYDVKMKEKGDIPEGYSVSREKKERFSLILESASTNQTSMYLCASRGRVENTEAFFGQGTRLTVV.

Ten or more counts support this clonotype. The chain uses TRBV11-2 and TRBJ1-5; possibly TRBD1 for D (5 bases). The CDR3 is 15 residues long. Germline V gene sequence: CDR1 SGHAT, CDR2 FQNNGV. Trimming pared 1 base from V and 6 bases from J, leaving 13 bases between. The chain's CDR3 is CASSLAGQGFQPQHF. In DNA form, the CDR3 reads TGTGCCAGCAGCTTAGCCGGTCAGGGTTTTCAGCCCCAGCATTTT.

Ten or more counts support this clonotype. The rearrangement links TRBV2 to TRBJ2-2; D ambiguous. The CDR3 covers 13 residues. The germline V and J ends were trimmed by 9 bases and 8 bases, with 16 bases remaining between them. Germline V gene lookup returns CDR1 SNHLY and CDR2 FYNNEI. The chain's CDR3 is CASAPDPAGELFF. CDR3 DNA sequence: TGTGCCAGTGCCCCAGACCCGGCGGGGGAGCTGTTTTTT.

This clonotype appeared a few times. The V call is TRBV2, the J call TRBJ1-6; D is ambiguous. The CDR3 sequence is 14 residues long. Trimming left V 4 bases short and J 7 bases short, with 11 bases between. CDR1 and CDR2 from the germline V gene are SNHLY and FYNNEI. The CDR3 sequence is CASSGGRGNSPLHF. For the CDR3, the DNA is TGTGCCAGCAGTGGAGGGAGAGGGAATTCACCCCTCCACTTT.

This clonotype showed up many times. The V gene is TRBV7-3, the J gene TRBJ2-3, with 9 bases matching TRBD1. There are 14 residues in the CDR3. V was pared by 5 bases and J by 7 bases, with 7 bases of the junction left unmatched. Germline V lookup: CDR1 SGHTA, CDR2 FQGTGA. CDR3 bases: TGTGCCAGCAGCCCAGGCGGGACAGGGCATACGCAGTATTTT. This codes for CASSPGGTGHTQYF.

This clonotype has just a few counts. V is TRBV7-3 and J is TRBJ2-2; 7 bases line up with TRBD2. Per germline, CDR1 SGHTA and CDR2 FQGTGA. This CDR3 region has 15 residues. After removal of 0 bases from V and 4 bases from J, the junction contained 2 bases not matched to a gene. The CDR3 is CASSLTRTSTGELFF. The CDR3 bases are TGTGCCAGCAGCTTAACGAGGACTAGCACCGGGGAGCTGTTTTTT.

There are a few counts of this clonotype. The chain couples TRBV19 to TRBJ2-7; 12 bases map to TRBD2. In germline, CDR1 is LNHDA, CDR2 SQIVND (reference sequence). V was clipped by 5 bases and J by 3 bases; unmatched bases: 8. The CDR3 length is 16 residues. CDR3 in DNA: TGTGCCAGTAGTCTCCGACTAGCGGGAGAGGGCTACGAGCAGTACTTC. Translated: CASSLRLAGEGYEQYF. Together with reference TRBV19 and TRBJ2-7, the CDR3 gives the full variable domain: DGGITQSPKYLFRKEGQNVTLSCEQNLNHDAMYWYRQDPGQGLRLIYYSQIVNDFQKGDIAEGYSVSREKKESFPLTVTSAQKNPTAFYLCASSLRLAGEGYEQYFGPGTRLTVT.

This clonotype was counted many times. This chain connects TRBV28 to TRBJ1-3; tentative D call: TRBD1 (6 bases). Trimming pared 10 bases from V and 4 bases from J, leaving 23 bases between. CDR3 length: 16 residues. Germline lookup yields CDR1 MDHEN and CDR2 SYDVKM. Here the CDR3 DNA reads TGTGCCACTAGGCGGCTGGGGACCAGGGGAGGAAACACCATATATTTT. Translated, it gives CATRRLGTRGGNTIYF.

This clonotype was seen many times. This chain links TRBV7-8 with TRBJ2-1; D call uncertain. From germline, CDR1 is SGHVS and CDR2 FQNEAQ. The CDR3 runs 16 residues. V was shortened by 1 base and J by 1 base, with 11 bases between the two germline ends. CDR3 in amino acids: CASSLGKSSSYNEQFF. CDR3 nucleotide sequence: TGTGCCAGCAGCTTAGGCAAAAGTTCGTCCTACAATGAGCAGTTCTTC. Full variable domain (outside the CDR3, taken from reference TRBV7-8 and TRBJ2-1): GAGVSQSPRYKVAKRGQDVALRCDPISGHVSLFWYQQALGQGPEFLTYFQNEAQLDKSGLPSDRFFAERPEGSVSTLKIQRTQQEDSAVYLCASSLGKSSSYNEQFFGPGTRLTVL.

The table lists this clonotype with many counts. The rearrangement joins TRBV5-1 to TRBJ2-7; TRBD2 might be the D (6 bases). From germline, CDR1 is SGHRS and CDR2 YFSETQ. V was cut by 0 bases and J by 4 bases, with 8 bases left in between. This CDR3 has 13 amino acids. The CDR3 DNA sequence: TGCGCCAGCAGCTTGGGGGGAGGATACGAGCAGTACTTC. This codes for CASSLGGGYEQYF.

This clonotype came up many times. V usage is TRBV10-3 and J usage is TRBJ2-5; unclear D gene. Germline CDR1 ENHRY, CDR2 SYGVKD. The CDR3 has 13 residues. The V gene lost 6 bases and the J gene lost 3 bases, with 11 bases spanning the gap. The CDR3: CAISDGRKETQYF. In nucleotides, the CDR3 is TGTGCCATCAGCGATGGTAGAAAAGAGACCCAGTACTTC.